Each of the 3 T cell receptor beta chains below was sequenced from the same sample in a study of T cell clonality in common variable immunodeficiency. The study's findings and limits: In common variable immunodeficiency, TCR beta chains reportedly carried fewer deletions and N-nucleotide insertions.

Some clones are missing from TCRdb's copy, which holds only in-frame ones; the method was immunoSEQ multiplex PCR. This sample comprises approximately 5,300 clones, none seen once only. No antigens are known for them. The sequencing input was peripheral blood mononuclear cells. Every receptor here comes from a human donor with common variable immunodeficiency.

The table lists this clone with many counts. The read finishes 3 residues shy of the CDR3 end, and the germline J gene is used to complete it. The chain joins TRBV7-6 to TRBJ2-3; 7 nucleotides match TRBD2. V lost 3 bases to trimming and J lost 0 bases; unmatched junction nucleotides: 6. Germline V CDR1 and CDR2: SGHVS, FNYEAQ. CDR3 length: 16 amino acids. The part of the CDR3 DNA that was read is TGTGCCAGCAGCTTCTCGGGGGGACTTAGCACAGATACG. This translates into CASSFSGGLSTDT. The entire CDR3 protein is CASSFSGGLSTDTQYF.

The sample holds many counts of this clone. The read comes to an end 3 residues before the CDR3 does, leaving the germline J gene to fill in the end. The chain links TRBV29-1 to TRBJ2-7; D unclear. This CDR3 has 14 residues. V lost 1 base, J lost 4 bases, and 14 bases lay in between. Looked up from germline, CDR1 is SQVTM and CDR2 is ANQGSEA. This chain's CDR3 is CSVEGPGSGYEQYF. The CDR3 DNA, read in part, is TGCAGCGTTGAAGGGCCAGGAAGTGGGTACGAG.

This clone is judged medium-sized. The read falls 3 residues short of the CDR3 end, and the missing part is taken from the germline J gene. The chain links TRBV28 to TRBJ1-5; D uncertain. The germline V gene has CDR1 MDHEN and CDR2 SYDVKM. Trimming took 4 bases from V and 4 from J, leaving 14 bases between them. CDR3 size: 15 residues. CDR3 bases read: TGTGCCAGCAGTTCCTCTAAGCGGGATAATCAGCCC. Protein sequence: CASSSSKRDNQP. The entire CDR3 protein is CASSSSKRDNQPQHF. The full variable domain, its missing parts supplied by reference TRBV28 and TRBJ1-5, is DVKVTQSSRYLVKRTGEKVFLECVQDMDHENMFWYRQDPGLGLRLIYFSYDVKMKEKGDIPEGYSVSREKKERFSLILESASTNQTSMYLCASSSSKRDNQPQHFGDGTRLSIL.